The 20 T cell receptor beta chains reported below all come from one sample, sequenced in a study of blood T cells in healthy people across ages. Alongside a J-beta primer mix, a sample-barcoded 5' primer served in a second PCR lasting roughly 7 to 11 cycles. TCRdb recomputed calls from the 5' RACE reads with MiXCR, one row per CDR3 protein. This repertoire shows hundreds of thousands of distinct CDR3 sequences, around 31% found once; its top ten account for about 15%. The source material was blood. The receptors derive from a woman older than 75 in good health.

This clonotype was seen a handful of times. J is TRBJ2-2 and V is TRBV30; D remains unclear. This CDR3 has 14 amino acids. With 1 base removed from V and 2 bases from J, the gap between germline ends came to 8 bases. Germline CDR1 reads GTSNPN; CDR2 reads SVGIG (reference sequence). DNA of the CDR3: TGTGCCTGGAGTGCCCACATCAACACCGGGGAGCTGTTTTTT. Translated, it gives CAWSAHINTGELFF.

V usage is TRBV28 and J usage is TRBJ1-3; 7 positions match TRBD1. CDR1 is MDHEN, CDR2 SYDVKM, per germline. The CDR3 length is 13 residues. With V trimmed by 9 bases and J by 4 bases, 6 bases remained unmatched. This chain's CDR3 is CASKTGLGNTIYF. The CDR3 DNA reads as TGTGCCAGTAAGACAGGGTTGGGAAACACCATATATTTT.

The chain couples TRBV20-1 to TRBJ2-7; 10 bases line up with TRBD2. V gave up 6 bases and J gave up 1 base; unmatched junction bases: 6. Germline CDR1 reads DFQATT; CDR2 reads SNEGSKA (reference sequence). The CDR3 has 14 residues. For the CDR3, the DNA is TGCAGTGCCTTAAGACTAGCGGGTTCCTACGAGCAGTACTTC. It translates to CSALRLAGSYEQYF.

The CDR3 spells CASRPQGGFANEQYF. CDR3 sequence (DNA): TGTGCCAGCAGACCCCAGGGGGGATTCGCCAATGAGCAGTACTTC. The chain recombines TRBV28 with TRBJ2-5; TRBD1 might be the D (7 bases). The germline V gene encodes CDR1 MDHEN and CDR2 SYDVKM. With 6 bases removed from V and 11 bases from J, the gap between germline ends came to 25 bases. CDR3 length equals 15 residues. The full variable domain, rest sourced from reference TRBV28 and TRBJ2-5, is DVKVTQSSRYLVKRTGEKVFLECVQDMDHENMFWYRQDPGLGLRLIYFSYDVKMKEKGDIPEGYSVSREKKERFSLILESASTNQTSMYLCASRPQGGFANEQYFGPGTRLLVL.

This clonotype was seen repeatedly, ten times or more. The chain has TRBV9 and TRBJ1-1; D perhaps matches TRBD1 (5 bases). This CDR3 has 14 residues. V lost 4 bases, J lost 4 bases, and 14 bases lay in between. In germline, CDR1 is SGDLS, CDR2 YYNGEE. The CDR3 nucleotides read TGTGCCAGCAGCTCGGGGACCTCGAGCACTGAAGCTTTCTTT. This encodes CASSSGTSSTEAFF.

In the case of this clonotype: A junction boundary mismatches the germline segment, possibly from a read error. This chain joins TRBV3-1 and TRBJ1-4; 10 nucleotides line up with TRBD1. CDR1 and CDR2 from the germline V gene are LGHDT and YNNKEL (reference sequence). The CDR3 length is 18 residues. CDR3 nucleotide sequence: TGTGCCAGCAGCCAAGACCGGGACAGGGGCCCAAGGGATGAAAAACGGTTTTTT. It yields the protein CASSQDRDRGPRDEKRFF.

In DNA, the CDR3 is TGTGCCAGCAGCCAAGAATGGGGACTAGCGTTATTCCCCTACAATGAGCAGTTCTTC. Its translation is CASSQEWGLALFPYNEQFF. The chain employs TRBV3-1 and TRBJ2-1; 10 bases are a match to TRBD2. Germline lookup yields CDR1 LGHDT and CDR2 YNNKEL (reference sequence). The CDR3 has 19 amino acids. Unmatched junction bases numbered 10, after V lost 0 bases and J lost 2 bases.

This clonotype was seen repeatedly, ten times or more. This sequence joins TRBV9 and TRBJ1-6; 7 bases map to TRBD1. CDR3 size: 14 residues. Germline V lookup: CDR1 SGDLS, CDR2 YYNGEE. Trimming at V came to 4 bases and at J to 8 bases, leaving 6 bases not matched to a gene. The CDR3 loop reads CASSTRQGDSPLHF. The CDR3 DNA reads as TGTGCCAGCAGCACTCGACAGGGTGATTCACCCCTCCACTTT.

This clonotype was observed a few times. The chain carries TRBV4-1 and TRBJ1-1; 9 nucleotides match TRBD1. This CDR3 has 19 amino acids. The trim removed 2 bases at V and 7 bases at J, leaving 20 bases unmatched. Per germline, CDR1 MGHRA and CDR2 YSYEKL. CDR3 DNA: TGCGCCAGCAGCCAACCTTCATCTGGGCCACCGGGACAGGGACTTGAAGCTTTCTTT. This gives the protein CASSQPSSGPPGQGLEAFF.

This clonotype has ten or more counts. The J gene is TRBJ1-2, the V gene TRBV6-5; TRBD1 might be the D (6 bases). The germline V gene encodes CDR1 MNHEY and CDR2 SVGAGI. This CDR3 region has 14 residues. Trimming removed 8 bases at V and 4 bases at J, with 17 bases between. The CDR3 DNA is TGTGCCAGCTGCCGGGACATAGGAAGCTATGGCTACACCTTC. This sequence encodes CASCRDIGSYGYTF.

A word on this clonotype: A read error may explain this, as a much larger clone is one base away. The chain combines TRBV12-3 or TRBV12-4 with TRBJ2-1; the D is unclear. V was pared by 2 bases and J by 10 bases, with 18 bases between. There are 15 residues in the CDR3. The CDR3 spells CASSLQRSFSYEQFF. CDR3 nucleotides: TGTGCCAGCAGTTTACAGAGGAGTTTTTCCTACGAGCAGTTCTTC.

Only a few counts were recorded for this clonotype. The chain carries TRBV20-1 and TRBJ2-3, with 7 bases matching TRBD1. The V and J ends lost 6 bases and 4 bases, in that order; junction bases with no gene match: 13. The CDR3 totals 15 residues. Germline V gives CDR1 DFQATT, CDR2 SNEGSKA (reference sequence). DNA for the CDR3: TGCAGTGCAGGGGGCCGAGGGGGCGCCTCAGATACGCAGTATTTT. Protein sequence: CSAGGRGGASDTQYF.

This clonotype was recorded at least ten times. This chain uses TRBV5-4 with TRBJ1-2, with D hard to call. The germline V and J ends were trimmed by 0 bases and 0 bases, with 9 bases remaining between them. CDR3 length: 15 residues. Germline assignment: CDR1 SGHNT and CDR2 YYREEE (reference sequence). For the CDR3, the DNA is TGTGCCAGCAGCTTGGGGAGGTCAACTAACTATGGCTACACCTTC. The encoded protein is CASSLGRSTNYGYTF. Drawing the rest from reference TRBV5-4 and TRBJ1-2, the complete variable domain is ETGVTQSPTHLIKTRGQQVTLRCSSQSGHNTVSWYQQALGQGPQFIFQYYREEENGRGNFPPRFSGLQFPNYSSELNVNALELDDSALYLCASSLGRSTNYGYTFGSGTRLTVV.

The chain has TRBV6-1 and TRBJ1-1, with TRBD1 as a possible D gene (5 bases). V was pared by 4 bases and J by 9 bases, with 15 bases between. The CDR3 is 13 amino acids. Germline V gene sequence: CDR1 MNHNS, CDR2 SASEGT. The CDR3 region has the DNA TGTGCCAGCAGTGCAAAGGAGCAGGGAAAAGCTTTCTTT. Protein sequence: CASSAKEQGKAFF.

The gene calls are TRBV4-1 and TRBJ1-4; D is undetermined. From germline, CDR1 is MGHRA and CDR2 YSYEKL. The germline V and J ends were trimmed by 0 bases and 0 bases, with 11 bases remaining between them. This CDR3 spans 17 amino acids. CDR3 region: CASSQEGRVTTNEKLFF. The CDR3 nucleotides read TGCGCCAGCAGCCAAGAGGGAAGGGTTACAACTAATGAAAAACTGTTTTTT.

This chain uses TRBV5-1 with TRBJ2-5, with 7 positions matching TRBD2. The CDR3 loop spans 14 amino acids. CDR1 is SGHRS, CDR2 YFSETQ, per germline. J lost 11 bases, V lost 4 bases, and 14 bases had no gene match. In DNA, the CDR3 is TGCGCCAGCAGCCAAGCTAGCGGAGCCAATGAGCAGTACTTC. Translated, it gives CASSQASGANEQYF.

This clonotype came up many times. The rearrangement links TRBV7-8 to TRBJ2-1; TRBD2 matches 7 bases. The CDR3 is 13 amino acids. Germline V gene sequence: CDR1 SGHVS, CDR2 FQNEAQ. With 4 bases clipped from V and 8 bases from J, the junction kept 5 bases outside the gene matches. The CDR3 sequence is CASSSLGGHEQFF. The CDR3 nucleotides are TGTGCCAGCAGCTCCCTGGGAGGGCATGAGCAGTTCTTC.

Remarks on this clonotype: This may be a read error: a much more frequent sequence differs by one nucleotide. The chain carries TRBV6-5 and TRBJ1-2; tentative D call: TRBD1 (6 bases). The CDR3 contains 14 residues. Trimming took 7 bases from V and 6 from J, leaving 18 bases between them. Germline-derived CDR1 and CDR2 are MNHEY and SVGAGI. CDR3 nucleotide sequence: TGTGCCAGCACGAGTACAGGGCGGGCACATGGCTACACCTTC. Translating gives CASTSTGRAHGYTF.

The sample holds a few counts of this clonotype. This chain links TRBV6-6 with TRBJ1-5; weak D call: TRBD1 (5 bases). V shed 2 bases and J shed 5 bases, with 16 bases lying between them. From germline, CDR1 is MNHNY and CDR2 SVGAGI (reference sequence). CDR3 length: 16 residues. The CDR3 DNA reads TGTGCCAGCAGTTACAATGCAGGGCTCTTCGATCAGCCCCAGCATTTT. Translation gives CASSYNAGLFDQPQHF.

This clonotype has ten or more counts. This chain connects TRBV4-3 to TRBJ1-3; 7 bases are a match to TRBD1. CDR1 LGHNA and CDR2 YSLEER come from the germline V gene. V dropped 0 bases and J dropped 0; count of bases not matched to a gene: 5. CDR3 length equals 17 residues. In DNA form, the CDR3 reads TGCGCCAGCAGCCAAGACCGGGACAGATTCTCTGGAAACACCATATATTTT. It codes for CASSQDRDRFSGNTIYF.